The 18 T cell receptor beta chains below come from one sample, sequenced in a study of beta chain features in type 1 diabetes. Their antigens remain unidentified. Sequencing targeted expressed TCRB transcripts, as all isolated RNA had been reverse transcribed. Sequencing was performed with immunoSEQ multiplex PCR; in TCRdb, only in-frame clones are kept and a portion is missing. The sample lists 300,000 to 400,000 clones, roughly 13% seen once, with approximately 0.016% in the top ten. Points from the study as a whole: Type 1 diabetes patients had TCRB CDR3s that were shorter (moderately but significantly so) in all four CD4+ subsets.

Sequencing used naive CD4+ T cells from blood. Every receptor here comes from a woman in her late teens or twenties with type 1 diabetes.

This clone has more than one count but fewer than ten. The rearrangement joins TRBV5-6 to TRBJ1-2; TRBD1 matches 7 bases. Trimming at V came to 6 bases and at J to 4 bases, leaving 9 bases not matched to a gene. This CDR3 is 14 amino acids long. Per the germline V gene, CDR1 is SGHDT and CDR2 is YYEEEE. In nucleotides, the CDR3 is TGTGCCAGCATCCGACAGGGAAATGTCTATGGCTACACCTTC. Translated, it gives CASIRQGNVYGYTF.

Note on this clone: Other DNA sequences in the same sample also yield this CDR3. The chain recombines TRBV30 with TRBJ1-1; no reliable D call. Per germline, CDR1 GTSNPN and CDR2 SVGIG (reference sequence). The CDR3 loop spans 11 amino acids. Between the trimmed V and J ends, which lost 2 bases and 3 bases, there was a span of 4 bases. The CDR3 is CAWSRDTEAFF. The DNA for the CDR3 is TGTGCCTGGAGTCGCGACACTGAAGCTTTCTTT.

This chain uses TRBV13 with TRBJ2-1, with TRBD2 matching over 8 bases. The CDR3 extends over 16 amino acids. CDR1 PRHDT and CDR2 FYEKMQ come from the germline V gene (reference sequence). The trim removed 9 bases at V and 5 bases at J, leaving 15 bases unmatched. DNA of the CDR3: TGTGCCAGTCTACCTCCCCTGACTAGCGTCGACAATGAGCAGTTCTTC. Translation: CASLPPLTSVDNEQFF. The full variable domain, rest sourced from reference TRBV13 and TRBJ2-1, is AAGVIQSPRHLIKEKRETATLKCYPIPRHDTVYWYQQGPGQDPQFLISFYEKMQSDKGSIPDRFSAQQFSDYHSELNMSSLELGDSALYFCASLPPLTSVDNEQFFGPGTRLTVL.

This clone showed up just a few times. The rearrangement links TRBV5-4 to TRBJ2-7; D is possibly TRBD2 (5 bases). With 2 bases removed from V and 4 bases from J, the gap between germline ends came to 10 bases. The CDR3 runs 13 residues. Germline values: CDR1 SGHNT, CDR2 YYREEE (reference sequence). The CDR3 loop is CASSLTGRYEQYF. The CDR3 DNA reads as TGTGCCAGCAGCTTAACGGGAAGATACGAGCAGTACTTC. Together with reference TRBV5-4 and TRBJ2-7, the CDR3 gives the full variable domain: ETGVTQSPTHLIKTRGQQVTLRCSSQSGHNTVSWYQQALGQGPQFIFQYYREEENGRGNFPPRFSGLQFPNYSSELNVNALELDDSALYLCASSLTGRYEQYFGPGTRLTVT.

This clone occurred a few times. The gene calls are TRBV5-4 and TRBJ1-1; a possible D gene is TRBD1 (5 bases). V lost 2 bases to trimming and J lost 5 bases, with 13 bases between them. There are 14 residues in the CDR3. CDR1 and CDR2 (germline): SGHNT, YYREEE (reference sequence). The CDR3 DNA follows: TGTGCCAGCAGCTTTAGCCCGGGGGTGACTGAAGCTTTCTTT. It specifies CASSFSPGVTEAFF.

This clone turned up a few times. The V call is TRBV5-4, the J call TRBJ2-4, with 12 bases that match TRBD2. The germline V gene encodes CDR1 SGHNT and CDR2 YYREEE (reference sequence). The CDR3 has 17 amino acids. With V trimmed by 5 bases and J by 3 bases, 9 bases remained unmatched. The CDR3 coding sequence is TGTGCCAGCAGTTCGGGACTAGCGGGTGAGGTCAAAAACATTCAGTACTTC. This encodes CASSSGLAGEVKNIQYF.

In this sample, this clone turned up a few times. The chain couples TRBV20-1 to TRBJ2-1; no firm D call. Trimming took 0 bases from V and 10 from J, leaving 7 bases between them. The CDR3 consists of 11 residues. CDR1 and CDR2 from the germline V gene are DFQATT and SNEGSKA (reference sequence). Written as DNA, the CDR3 is TGCAGTGCTAGAGAAGCTTGGGAGCAGTTCTTC. It encodes CSAREAWEQFF.

This clone was found a few times. The chain links TRBV6-6 to TRBJ1-1; 7 bases align to TRBD1. V trimming: 4 bases; J trimming: 4 bases; junction bases outside the gene matches: 9. Per the germline V gene, CDR1 is MNHNY and CDR2 is SVGAGI (reference sequence). The CDR3 spans 15 residues. The CDR3 reads CASSLDRALGTEAFF. The DNA of the CDR3 is TGTGCCAGCAGTTTAGACAGGGCCCTGGGCACTGAAGCTTTCTTT.

In this sample, this clone turned up a few times. The rearrangement uses TRBV19 and TRBJ2-7, with a possible D match to TRBD2 (6 bases). The CDR3 contains 13 residues. Germline-derived CDR1 and CDR2 are LNHDA and SQIVND (reference sequence). With 8 bases removed from V and 3 bases from J, the gap between germline ends came to 14 bases. The CDR3 DNA sequence: TGTGCCAGTCATTCGGGAGCAAACTACGAGCAGTACTTC. It is translated as CASHSGANYEQYF.

This clone was seen more than once but under ten times. The chain employs TRBV18 and TRBJ2-7; 7 bases match TRBD1. The junction had 3 bases not matched to a gene; V was cut back by 2 bases and J by 2 bases. The CDR3 length is 14 residues. Germline V lookup: CDR1 KGHSH, CDR2 LQKENI. CDR3 loop: CASSPFQGAYEQYF. The CDR3 DNA reads TGTGCCAGCTCACCATTCCAGGGGGCCTACGAGCAGTACTTC.

This clone has only a few counts. This sequence joins TRBV5-6 and TRBJ1-2; maybe TRBD1 (6 bases). Germline CDR1 SGHDT, CDR2 YYEEEE. Trimming cost V 0 bases and J 10 bases, with 16 bases left between them. The CDR3 is made up of 14 amino acids. CDR3 bases: TGTGCCAGCAGCTTGGATACAGGGCTACTGGACTACACCTTC. Protein sequence: CASSLDTGLLDYTF. Together with reference TRBV5-6 and TRBJ1-2, the CDR3 gives the full variable domain: DAGVTQSPTHLIKTRGQQVTLRCSPKSGHDTVSWYQQALGQGPQFIFQYYEEEERQRGNFPDRFSGHQFPNYSSELNVNALLLGDSALYLCASSLDTGLLDYTFGSGTRLTVV.

As for this clone: Other DNA sequences in the sample encode the same CDR3. The V gene is TRBV30, the J gene TRBJ1-2, with unresolved D. CDR3 length: 12 residues. Trimming left V 2 bases short and J 1 base short, with 5 bases between. The germline CDR1 and CDR2 sequences are GTSNPN and SVGIG (reference sequence). The chain's CDR3 is CAWSTGNYGYTF. The CDR3 nucleotides read TGTGCCTGGAGTACGGGTAACTATGGCTACACCTTC.

The V and J genes are TRBV2 and TRBJ1-5; 7 bases are a match to TRBD1. Per germline, CDR1 SNHLY and CDR2 FYNNEI. J gave up 5 bases and V 2 bases, and 9 bases lay outside the gene matches. This CDR3 has 16 residues. CDR3 protein: CASSEPYRGPDQPQHF. CDR3 sequence (DNA): TGTGCCAGCAGTGAACCTTATAGGGGGCCGGATCAGCCCCAGCATTTT.

As DNA, the CDR3 is TGTGCCACGCAAACCCCCGGTTGGGAGACCCAGTACTTC. Translation gives CATQTPGWETQYF. V gene TRBV28 combines with J gene TRBJ2-5, with D unresolved. The CDR3 contains 13 residues. Trimming took off 10 bases at V and 5 bases at J, with 17 bases between the two ends. The germline gives CDR1 MDHEN, CDR2 SYDVKM.

The chain has TRBV7-2 and TRBJ2-3, with D unresolved. V lost 7 bases and J lost 0, with 8 bases in between. The V gene's germline CDR1 is SGHTA and CDR2 FQGNSA. The CDR3 has 13 residues. The CDR3 reads CASIEHSTDTQYF. DNA for the CDR3: TGTGCCAGCATTGAACACAGCACAGATACGCAGTATTTT.

This clone showed up just a few times. This chain connects TRBV18 to TRBJ1-2; TRBD1 agrees at 9 bases. The CDR3 length is 15 residues. Trimming at V came to 3 bases and at J to 5 bases, leaving 7 bases not matched to a gene. The V gene's germline CDR1 is KGHSH and CDR2 LQKENI. CDR3 residues: CASSPRTGDLYGYTF. CDR3 nucleotide sequence: TGTGCCAGCTCACCGAGGACAGGGGACCTGTATGGCTACACCTTC. Full variable domain (missing parts from reference TRBV18 and TRBJ1-2): NAGVMQNPRHLVRRRGQEARLRCSPMKGHSHVYWYRQLPEEGLKFMVYLQKENIIDESGMPKERFSAEFPKEGPSILRIQQVVRGDSAAYFCASSPRTGDLYGYTFGSGTRLTVV.

This clone showed up just a few times. The chain recombines TRBV10-3 with TRBJ2-7; TRBD1 is a possible D gene (5 bases). Looked up from germline, CDR1 is ENHRY and CDR2 is SYGVKD. The CDR3 is 13 amino acids. With 6 bases removed from V and 5 bases from J, the gap between germline ends came to 14 bases. Here the CDR3 reads CAIRARQTDEQYV. In DNA form, the CDR3 reads TGTGCCATCAGGGCACGACAGACAGACGAGCAGTACGTC.

The rearrangement uses TRBV5-1 and TRBJ2-1; 13 bases map to TRBD2. CDR1 SGHRS and CDR2 YFSETQ come from the germline V gene. After removal of 4 bases from V and 1 base from J, the junction contained 5 bases not matched to a gene. CDR3 length: 17 amino acids. This CDR3 is CASSGLGLAGSYNEQFF. CDR3 DNA: TGCGCCAGCAGCGGACTGGGACTAGCGGGATCCTACAATGAGCAGTTCTTC.